This T cell receptor beta chain originates from a study of blood T cells in healthy people across ages. General study findings and limits: Long-lived donors carried more naive CD4+ cells and greater diversity than aged donors.

With a J-beta primer mix and a sample-barcoded 5' primer, a second PCR ran 7 to 11 cycles. MiXCR, run by TCRdb on the 5' RACE reads, gives a single entry per CDR3 protein. Of 540,000 or so distinct CDR3 sequences listed, about 45% are singletons. This clonotype was found a few times. Its specificity is unknown. Trimming at V came to 7 bases and at J to 10 bases, leaving 11 bases not matched to a gene. The CDR3 has 13 residues. Per the germline V gene, CDR1 is SQVTM and CDR2 is ANQGSEA. Those donating, healthy Caucasian individuals from Russia, were aged about 6 to 90. A minimum of 6.5 million PBMCs was isolated per sample.

The chain has TRBV29-1 and TRBJ2-3, with 10 bases fitting TRBD1. This TCR derives from a man aged 80 or over in good health. The sequenced sample consisted of blood. CDR3 sequence (DNA): TGCAGCGCCCGGACAGGGGGGAACGGTGCGCAGTATTTT. Protein product: CSARTGGNGAQYF.